Sequencing of this T cell receptor beta chain was carried out in a study of control samples from healthy donors and cancer patients. The ends were cut back, 0 bases at V and 7 bases at J, with 13 bases in the middle. The CDR3 runs 15 residues. Looked up from germline, CDR1 is SGHNT and CDR2 is YYREEE (reference sequence). Clones were sequenced by immunoSEQ multiplex PCR, and TCRdb holds only the in-frame ones, with some missing. The sample consists of more than 100,000 clones, roughly 91% of them appearing once. The specimen sequenced was PBMCs. The rearrangement uses TRBV5-4 and TRBJ2-2, with D possibly being TRBD1 or TRBD2 (7 bases each). This receptor was identified in a man between 50 and 59 years old with head and neck cancer. The CDR3 DNA sequence: TGTGCCAGCAGCTTGGACAGGGGAGGGAACGGGGAGCTGTTTTTT. Protein sequence: CASSLDRGGNGELFF.